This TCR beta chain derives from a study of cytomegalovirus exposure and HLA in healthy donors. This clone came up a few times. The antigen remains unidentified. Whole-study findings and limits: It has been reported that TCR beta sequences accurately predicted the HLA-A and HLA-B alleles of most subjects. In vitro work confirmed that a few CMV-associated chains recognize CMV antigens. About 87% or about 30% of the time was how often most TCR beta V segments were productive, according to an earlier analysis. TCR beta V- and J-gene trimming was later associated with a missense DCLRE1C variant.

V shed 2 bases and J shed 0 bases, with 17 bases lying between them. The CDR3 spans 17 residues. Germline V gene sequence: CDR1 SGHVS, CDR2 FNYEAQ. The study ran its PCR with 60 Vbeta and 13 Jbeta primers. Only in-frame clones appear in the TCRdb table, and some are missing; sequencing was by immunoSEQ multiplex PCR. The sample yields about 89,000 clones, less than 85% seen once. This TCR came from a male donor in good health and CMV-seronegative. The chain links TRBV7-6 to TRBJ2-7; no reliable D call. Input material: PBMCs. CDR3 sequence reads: CASSLTLSGPSSYEQYF. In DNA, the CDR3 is TGTGCCAGCAGCTTAACTCTGTCAGGCCCCAGCTCCTACGAGCAGTACTTC.